This is a list of T cell receptor beta chains from one sample in a study of cytomegalovirus exposure and HLA in healthy donors. Sequenced by immunoSEQ multiplex PCR; TCRdb stores in-frame clones only, minus some. The table has 240,000 or so clones, 75% to 85% seen once. What was sequenced was PBMCs. The receptor set was obtained from an older woman in good health and CMV-seropositive. The CDR3 runs from the conserved cysteine through the conserved F or W. D genes are given only for firm matches. The size of a clone is reported for some rows only, either as once, few or many, or as a class for expanded clones.

>TRBD2|18|TRBV9|TRBJ2-5|once
TGTGCCAGCAGCAATGGACTAGGGGCGGGAGGGCTCCAAGAGACCCAGTACTTC
CASSNGLGAGGLQETQYF
>-|13|TRBV5-4|TRBJ2-7|-
TGTGCCAGCAGCTTCAGGGCTACCTACGAGCAGTACTTC
CASSFRATYEQYF
>-|12|TRBV2|TRBJ2-7|-
TGTGCCAGCACCACTGCCCCCTACGAGCAGTACTTC
CASTTAPYEQYF
>TRBD2|15|TRBV7-9|TRBJ2-3|-
TGTGCCAGCACCTGGGAGGGAACTAGCACAGATACGCAGTATTTT
CASTWEGTSTDTQYF
>-|17|TRBV5-4|TRBJ1-1|-
TGTGCCAGCAGCCGTACAGGGATGGGGCTGAAAAACACTGAAGCTTTCTTT
CASSRTGMGLKNTEAFF
>-|15|TRBV2|TRBJ1-5|-
TGTGCCAGCAGTACCCTACCGGGAGGCAATCAGCCCCAGCATTTT
CASSTLPGGNQPQHF
>TRBD1|13|TRBV30|TRBJ1-6|-
TGTGCCTGGAGTTGGGGACAGACGTCACCCCTCCACTTT
CAWSWGQTSPLHF
>TRBD1|15|TRBV5-1|TRBJ2-7|-
TGCGCCAGCAGCTTGGCCGGACAGGACTCCTACGAGCAGTACTTC
CASSLAGQDSYEQYF
>TRBD1|15|TRBV5-1|TRBJ2-7|few
TGCGCCAGCAGCGTGGGGACAGGACCTCGCCACGAGCAGTACTTC
CASSVGTGPRHEQYF
>TRBD1|16|TRBV5-6|TRBJ1-1|-
TGTGCCAGCAGCTCGGGACAGGGAGCCTTGAACACTGAAGCTTTCTTT
CASSSGQGALNTEAFF
>-|14|TRBV9|TRBJ2-5|-
TGTGCCAGCAGCGTTGGGCAGATCGAGGGGACCCAGTACTTC
CASSVGQIEGTQYF
>-|14|TRBV5-4|TRBJ1-4|-
TGTGCCAGCAGCTTGCACAGGGTTAAGGAAAAACTGTTTTTT
CASSLHRVKEKLFF
>TRBD1|14|TRBV6-5|TRBJ2-7|few
TGTGCCAGCAAAACCGGGGGACAGGGCTACGAGCAGTACTTC
CASKTGGQGYEQYF
>-|17|TRBV6-1|TRBJ2-1|-
TGTGCCAGCAGTGAACGGGAACTTTCAAGCTCCTACAATGAGCAGTTCTTC
CASSERELSSSYNEQFF
>-|13|TRBV19|TRBJ2-1|-
TGTGCCAGTAGAGAATCCTATTACAATGAGCAGTTCTTC
CASRESYYNEQFF